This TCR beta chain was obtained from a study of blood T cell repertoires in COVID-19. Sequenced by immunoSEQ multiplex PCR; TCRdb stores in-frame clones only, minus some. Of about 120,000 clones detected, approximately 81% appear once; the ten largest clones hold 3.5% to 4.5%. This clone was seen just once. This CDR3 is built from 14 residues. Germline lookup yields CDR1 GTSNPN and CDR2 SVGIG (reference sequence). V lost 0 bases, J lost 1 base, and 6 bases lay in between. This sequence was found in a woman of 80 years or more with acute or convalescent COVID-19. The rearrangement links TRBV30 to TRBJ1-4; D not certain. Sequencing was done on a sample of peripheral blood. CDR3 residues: CAWSVTRTNEKLFF. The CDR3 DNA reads TGTGCCTGGAGTGTGACAAGAACTAATGAAAAACTGTTTTTT.